The 3 T cell receptor beta chains below come from one sample, sequenced in a study of T cell responses to AZD1222 COVID-19 vaccine. Measured with immunoSEQ multiplex PCR; TCRdb has only the in-frame clones, and not every one. The table lists about 140,000 clones, 85% to 95% of them singletons. The sequencing here drew on peripheral blood, taken 28 days after the second AZD1222 dose. These receptors came from an adult who received the AZD1222 COVID-19 vaccine.

The rearrangement uses TRBV7-9 and TRBJ1-2; D is uncertain. The length of the CDR3 is 12 residues. The germline gives CDR1 SEHNR, CDR2 FQNEAQ (reference sequence). Trimming took off 1 base at V and 4 bases at J, with 4 bases between the two ends. Written as DNA, the CDR3 is TGTGCCAGCAGCTTAGAGGCCTATGGCTACACCTTC. Translated: CASSLEAYGYTF.

The chain has TRBV6-6 and TRBJ1-2; D is unresolved. The germline V gene has CDR1 MNHNY and CDR2 SVGAGI (reference sequence). CDR3 size: 17 residues. V gave up 5 bases and J gave up 3 bases, with 22 bases separating them. This chain's CDR3 is CASSPHVRSFSHYGYTF. In DNA, the CDR3 is TGTGCCAGCAGTCCCCACGTGAGGAGCTTTTCACACTATGGCTACACCTTC.

The chain has TRBV18 and TRBJ1-3; D gene unclear. CDR1 KGHSH and CDR2 LQKENI come from the germline V gene. The V and J ends lost 3 bases and 3 bases respectively, with 9 bases between them. The CDR3 totals 14 residues. CDR3 residues: CASSPEVLGNTIYF. The CDR3 nucleotides are TGTGCCAGCTCACCCGAGGTACTTGGAAACACCATATATTTT.